These 16 T cell receptor beta chains were all obtained from the same sample, sequenced in a study of CD8 T cells in Susac syndrome (dated by TCRdb to between 2017 and 2020). Library creation used the immunoSEQ multiplex PCR assay. RNA was extracted with the RNeasy kit and 0.5 to 1 ug was reverse transcribed using random hexamers. TCRdb reanalyzed the raw reads on its own, using fastp at Q25 for trimming and MiXCR for clone calling, and kept in-frame beta chains. Each entry merges the rows of one CDR3 protein and shows their most common DNA and genes. This sample holds around 200,000 distinct CDR3 sequences; around 95% were observed only once. The ten largest clones take up 0.082% of the sample. The sample comprised CD4+ T cells from PBMCs. Receptors originate from a human donor with multiple sclerosis.

The CDR3 region is CATSDWTGTGHGELFF. CDR3 DNA: TGTGCCACCAGTGATTGGACCGGGACAGGGCACGGGGAGCTGTTTTTT. The rearrangement joins TRBV24-1 to TRBJ2-2; 9 nucleotides align to TRBD1. Germline-derived CDR1 and CDR2 are KGHDR and SFDVKD. V gave up 2 bases and J gave up 7 bases; unmatched junction bases: 7. The CDR3 has 16 amino acids.

This chain uses TRBV20-1 with TRBJ1-1, with D hard to call. Germline V gene lookup returns CDR1 DFQATT and CDR2 SNEGSKA (reference sequence). The V gene lost 3 bases and the J gene lost 2 bases, with 7 bases spanning the gap. CDR3 length equals 12 residues. The CDR3 region has the DNA TGCAGTGCTAGTGGGATAAACACTGAAGCTTTCTTT. Its translation: CSASGINTEAFF.

This chain links TRBV2 with TRBJ2-1, with 9 bases matching TRBD2. Germline CDR1 is SNHLY and CDR2 is FYNNEI. This CDR3 region has 15 residues. V shed 4 bases and J 5 bases; nucleotides not matched to a gene: 6. The CDR3 nucleotides read TGTGCCAGCAGTGGATTGGCTAGCGGGGACAATGAGCAGTTCTTC. It is translated as CASSGLASGDNEQFF.

CDR3 in amino acids: CASSPSGTPQQFF. CDR3 DNA: TGTGCCAGCTCACCCTCCGGGACGCCACAGCAGTTCTTC. The rearrangement joins TRBV18 to TRBJ2-1; D may match TRBD1 or TRBD2 (5 bases each). The ends were cut back, 3 bases at V and 11 bases at J, with 14 bases in the middle. The CDR3 contains 13 residues. Germline V gives CDR1 KGHSH, CDR2 LQKENI.

This chain uses TRBV6-1 with TRBJ1-6; D ambiguous. Germline V lookup: CDR1 MNHNS, CDR2 SASEGT. This CDR3 region has 17 residues. V was trimmed by 5 bases and J by 0 bases, leaving 14 bases between them. Written as DNA, the CDR3 is TGTGCCAGCAGTCGGTCGGTGACGAGCTCCTATAATTCACCCCTCCACTTT. Protein sequence: CASSRSVTSSYNSPLHF.

The J gene is TRBJ2-7, the V gene TRBV5-4; the match to TRBD2 covers 9 bases. This CDR3 has 14 amino acids. The V and J ends lost 1 base and 6 bases, in that order; junction bases with no gene match: 5. Germline loops: CDR1 SGHNT, CDR2 YYREEE (reference sequence). The CDR3 bases are TGTGCCAGCAGCTTGAGCGGGACTAGCAGCGAGCAGTACTTC. As protein: CASSLSGTSSEQYF.

This clonotype was seen only once. CDR3 protein: CASSGNRAQPQHF. The CDR3 DNA sequence: TGTGCCAGCAGTGGGAATAGGGCTCAGCCCCAGCATTTT. The genes are TRBV12-3 or TRBV12-4 and TRBJ1-5; D remains unclear. CDR3 length: 13 amino acids. The V end lost 5 bases, the J end lost 6 bases, and 11 bases lay between the germline ends.

This clonotype was seen once. This sequence joins TRBV30 and TRBJ1-5; possible D gene TRBD1, 5 bases. Trimming removed 8 bases at V and 3 bases at J, with 17 bases between. Germline lookup yields CDR1 GTSNPN and CDR2 SVGIG (reference sequence). The CDR3 runs to 14 residues. The CDR3 coding sequence is TGTGCCCTAGGGGCCGCTCACCACAATCAGCCCCAGCATTTT. This translates into CALGAAHHNQPQHF. The whole variable domain, filled in from reference TRBV30 and TRBJ1-5, reads SQTIHQWPATLVQPVGSPLSLECTVEGTSNPNLYWYRQAAGRGLQLLFYSVGIGQISSEVPQNLSASRPQDRQFILSSKKLLLSDSGFYLCALGAAHHNQPQHFGDGTRLSIL.

The chain is built from TRBV4-2 and TRBJ2-5; D is perhaps TRBD1 or TRBD2 (6 bases each). V was cut by 1 base and J by 1 base, with 10 bases left in between. Germline V gene data show CDR1 as LGHNA and CDR2 as YNFKEQ. This CDR3 contains 15 residues. Written as DNA, the CDR3 is TGTGCCAGCAGCCAAGGACCGGGGGCCCAAGAGACCCAGTACTTC. Its translation is CASSQGPGAQETQYF.

This chain joins TRBV5-1 and TRBJ1-6; D gene uncertain. The CDR3 consists of 14 residues. Germline V gives CDR1 SGHRS, CDR2 YFSETQ. V gave up 10 bases and J gave up 7 bases, with 18 bases separating them. The CDR3 is CASALGGQNSPLHF. CDR3 DNA: TGCGCCTCCGCCTTGGGAGGGCAGAATTCACCCCTCCACTTT.

The J gene is TRBJ2-7, the V gene TRBV7-9, with 12 nucleotides matching TRBD1. The germline V gene encodes CDR1 SEHNR and CDR2 FQNEAQ (reference sequence). Trimming at V came to 6 bases and at J to 7 bases, leaving 10 bases not matched to a gene. This CDR3 contains 15 residues. The CDR3 here is CASRDPGQGAGEQYF. CDR3 in DNA: TGTGCCAGCAGGGATCCGGGACAGGGGGCCGGGGAGCAGTACTTC. Combining the CDR3 with reference TRBV7-9 and TRBJ2-7 gives the whole variable domain DTGVSQNPRHKITKRGQNVTFRCDPISEHNRLYWYRQTLGQGPEFLTYFQNEAQLEKSRLLSDRFSAERPKGSFSTLEIQRTEQGDSAMYLCASRDPGQGAGEQYFGPGTRLTVT.

This sequence joins TRBV3-1 and TRBJ1-1; TRBD1 agrees at 8 bases. The CDR3 totals 14 residues. The ends lost 4 bases at V and 3 bases at J; junction bases unmatched: 4. The germline gives CDR1 LGHDT, CDR2 YNNKEL (reference sequence). This CDR3 is CASSPDRADTEAFF. In DNA, the CDR3 is TGTGCCAGCAGCCCGGACAGGGCGGACACTGAAGCTTTCTTT.

V and J are TRBV20-1 and TRBJ1-2; a possible D gene is TRBD1 (5 bases). CDR1 and CDR2 from the germline V gene are DFQATT and SNEGSKA (reference sequence). Between the trimmed V and J ends, which lost 5 bases and 2 bases, there was a span of 9 bases. The length of the CDR3 is 12 residues. Written as DNA, the CDR3 is TGCAGTGCTCTGCGGGGGAACTATGGCTACACCTTC. It codes for CSALRGNYGYTF.

V gene TRBV15 combines with J gene TRBJ2-7; a possible D gene is TRBD1 (5 bases). The CDR3 extends over 14 amino acids. Trimming took 0 bases from V and 5 from J, leaving 11 bases between them. Germline V gives CDR1 LNHNV, CDR2 YYDKDF (reference sequence). CDR3 nucleotides: TGTGCCACCAGCAGAGATCAGGGCATCAACGAGCAGTACTTC. This codes for CATSRDQGINEQYF. Variable domain in full (rest from reference TRBV15 and TRBJ2-7): DAMVIQNPRYQVTQFGKPVTLSCSQTLNHNVMYWYQQKSSQAPKLLFHYYDKDFNNEADTPDNFQSRRPNTSFCFLDIRSPGLGDTAMYLCATSRDQGINEQYFGPGTRLTVT.

The chain has TRBV2 and TRBJ1-5; no reliable D call. Germline values: CDR1 SNHLY, CDR2 FYNNEI. The CDR3 has 14 residues. Trimming took 4 bases from V and 2 from J, leaving 9 bases between them. The CDR3 spells CASSVHNGNQPQHF. As DNA, the CDR3 is TGTGCCAGCAGTGTTCATAATGGCAATCAGCCCCAGCATTTT. Based on the CDR3 plus reference TRBV2 and TRBJ1-5, the full variable domain is EPEVTQTPSHQVTQMGQEVILRCVPISNHLYFYWYRQILGQKVEFLVSFYNNEISEKSEIFDDQFSVERPDGSNFTLKIRSTKLEDSAMYFCASSVHNGNQPQHFGDGTRLSIL.

V usage is TRBV27 and J usage is TRBJ2-6; D is ambiguous. The CDR3 is 13 amino acids. The V end lost 6 bases, the J end lost 0 bases, and 3 bases lay between the germline ends. Germline CDR1 is MNHEY and CDR2 is SMNVEV (reference sequence). CDR3 DNA sequence: TGTGCCAGCAGGCCCTCTGGGGCCAACGTCCTGACTTTC. Translation gives CASRPSGANVLTF. The variable domain in full, completed from reference TRBV27 and TRBJ2-6, reads EAQVTQNPRYLITVTGKKLTVTCSQNMNHEYMSWYRQDPGLGLRQIYYSMNVEVTDKGDVPEGYKVSRKEKRNFPLILESPSPNQTSLYFCASRPSGANVLTFGAGSRLTVL.